The clone carrying this T cell receptor (beta chain) was counted between two and nine times. Its antigen remains unidentified. Time point indicated: late sampling 161 to 241 days after vaccination in a few convalescent patients. Sample treatment: approximately nine-day PBMC culture with coronavirus spike peptide pools or control peptides (ViraFEST assay). Cultured CD4+ T cells had their DNA profiled by the Oncomine TCR Beta short-read assay. TCRdb independently ran MiXCR on the PCR reads; one entry per CDR3 protein. The table shows over 20,000 distinct CDR3 sequences, with less than 45% occurring only once. CDR3 size: 15 residues. Trimming shortened V by 3 bases and J by 5 bases, and 19 bases separated the two germline ends. Germline V gene data show CDR1 as DFQATT and CDR2 as SNEGSKA (reference sequence). This sample was included in a study of vaccination and CD4 T cells after COVID-19.

The genes are TRBV20-1 and TRBJ2-5; TRBD2 might be the D (5 bases). Source: CD4+ T cells from blood, cultured in vitro, taken about 7 months after SARS-CoV-2 vaccination. The receptor comes from a human donor who had recovered from COVID-19. The CDR3: CSASDPRREGETQYF. For the CDR3, the DNA is TGCAGTGCTAGTGACCCTCGACGGGAAGGGGAGACCCAGTACTTC.